This TCR beta chain was recorded in a study of cytomegalovirus exposure and HLA in healthy donors. Study-level results: Reported findings show TCR beta sequences accurately forecast HLA-A and HLA-B alleles in most subjects. A later analysis reportedly found fewer N-insertions in an Asian-associated ancestry cluster than the roughly 680-donor mean. Many donors shared some public TCRs, even though most TCR sequences were rare. High sensitivity and specificity were reportedly achieved when the classifier diagnosed cytomegalovirus status.

Points on this clone: Its antigen is still unknown. Different DNA sequences within this sample yield the same CDR3.

The PCR made use of 60 Vbeta and 13 Jbeta primers. Some clones are missing from TCRdb's copy, which holds only in-frame ones; the method was immunoSEQ multiplex PCR. This table holds about 260,000 clones, about four fifths found once. The sequenced material came from PBMCs. The sequence derives from a woman between 40 and 55 years old in good health and CMV-seropositive.

The chain's CDR3 is CASSPGTSGYEQYF. DNA of the CDR3: TGTGCCAGCAGTCCCGGGACTAGCGGCTACGAGCAGTACTTC. This sequence joins TRBV7-9 and TRBJ2-7; 11 bases are shared with TRBD2. The germline V gene encodes CDR1 SEHNR and CDR2 FQNEAQ (reference sequence). J lost 3 bases, V lost 6 bases, and 4 bases had no gene match. This CDR3 spans 14 amino acids.